This T cell receptor beta chain is from a study of control samples from healthy donors and cancer patients. This clone was picked up a small number of times. This CDR3 comprises 12 residues. The germline V gene has CDR1 SGHTA and CDR2 FQGNSA. The germline V and J ends were trimmed by 2 bases and 8 bases, with 9 bases remaining between them. The table came from immunoSEQ multiplex PCR; TCRdb's copy has only in-frame clones and leaves some out. The repertoire holds tens of thousands of clones, with roughly 85% as singletons. The source is a man aged 60 to 75 in good health. The source material was blood. The rearrangement uses TRBV7-2 and TRBJ1-1, with a tentative D call TRBD1 (5 bases). CDR3 DNA sequence: TGTGCCAGCAGCTTATATTCAGGGGAAGCTTTCTTT. Its translation: CASSLYSGEAFF. Filled out from reference TRBV7-2 and TRBJ1-1, the complete variable domain reads GAGVSQSPSNKVTEKGKDVELRCDPISGHTALYWYRQSLGQGLEFLIYFQGNSAPDKSGLPSDRFSAERTGGSVSTLTIQRTQQEDSAVYLCASSLYSGEAFFGQGTRLTVV.